Given below is one T cell receptor beta chain in context. Antigen unknown. This sample is part of a study of cytomegalovirus exposure and HLA in healthy donors. V lost 5 bases to trimming and J lost 4 bases, with 9 bases between them. The CDR3 sequence is 12 residues long. Germline lookup yields CDR1 SNHLY and CDR2 FYNNEI. The PCR was carried out with 60 Vbeta primers and 13 Jbeta primers. Assay used: immunoSEQ multiplex PCR; TCRdb lists only in-frame clones, some missing. The table has around 180,000 clones, about 85% seen once. Findings and caveats of the study: On later analysis, the bulk of CMV-associated TCR beta chains appeared to be HLA-restricted.

This sequence joins TRBV2 and TRBJ2-7; D may be TRBD1 (6 bases). The source is a woman between 50 and 59 years old in good health and CMV-seronegative. Sequenced material: PBMCs. CDR3 in amino acids: CASSKTGYEQYF. The DNA of the CDR3 is TGTGCCAGCAGTAAGACAGGTTACGAGCAGTACTTC.